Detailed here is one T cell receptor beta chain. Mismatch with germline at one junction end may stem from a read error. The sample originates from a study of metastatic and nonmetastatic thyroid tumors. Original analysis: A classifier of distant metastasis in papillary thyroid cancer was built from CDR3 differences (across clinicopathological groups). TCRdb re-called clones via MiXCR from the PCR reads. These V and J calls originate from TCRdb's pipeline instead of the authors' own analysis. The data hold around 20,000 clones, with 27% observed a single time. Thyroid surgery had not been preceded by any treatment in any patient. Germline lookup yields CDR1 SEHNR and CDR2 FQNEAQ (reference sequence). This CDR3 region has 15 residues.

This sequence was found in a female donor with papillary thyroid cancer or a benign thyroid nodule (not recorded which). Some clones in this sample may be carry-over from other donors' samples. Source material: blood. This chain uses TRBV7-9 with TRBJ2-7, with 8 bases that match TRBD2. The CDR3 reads CASSFGRAGVAEQHF. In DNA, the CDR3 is TGTGCCAGTAGCTTCGGTAGAGCGGGAGTGGCCGAGCAGCACTTC.